This T cell receptor beta chain was sequenced in a study of T cell responses to AZD1222 COVID-19 vaccine. Study in general: Some second doses came at about 4 weeks and others at about 12 weeks; these were pooled.

Some clones are missing from TCRdb's copy, which holds only in-frame ones; the method was immunoSEQ multiplex PCR. The sample lists approximately 110,000 clones; more than 80% were seen once. Worth noting for this clone: As yet, its antigen is unknown.

Study-level findings and limits: Reports say nearly half of spike-specific TCRs go after unmutated variant regions. The study found Spike-specific TCR breadth and depth rose after two AZD1222 doses. Females made up more of the donors, who were largely white British, and clonal diversity may have come out too low.

Trimming left V 6 bases short and J 3 bases short, with 15 bases between. This CDR3 is 14 amino acids long. The germline gives CDR1 MNHEY, CDR2 SVGEGT. The chain uses TRBV6-2 or TRBV6-3 and TRBJ2-7, with D tentatively TRBD1 or TRBD2 (5 bases each). The sequence was obtained from an adult in good health. Sequences were derived from peripheral blood, sampled on day 0 of AZD1222 vaccination. The CDR3 region is CASSPGDRGYEQYF. CDR3 nucleotides: TGTGCCAGCAGCCCCGGGGACCGCGGCTACGAGCAGTACTTC.